The 8 T cell receptor beta chains given below trace back to one sample, sequenced in a study of blood T cell repertoires in COVID-19. Method: immunoSEQ multiplex PCR; TCRdb's copy keeps in-frame clones and lacks some. The repertoire holds approximately 670,000 clones, with over 80% as singletons. The sample was peripheral blood. Source of these receptors: a young woman with acute or convalescent COVID-19.

V usage is TRBV6-5 and J usage is TRBJ1-2, with D possibly matching TRBD1 (6 bases). Trimming cost V 3 bases and J 2 bases, with 10 bases left between them. Germline V CDR1 and CDR2: MNHEY, SVGAGI. The CDR3 length is 14 residues. The CDR3 region is CASSYNRANYGYTF. CDR3 nucleotide sequence: TGTGCCAGCAGTTATAACAGGGCGAACTATGGCTACACCTTC.

The J gene is TRBJ1-1, the V gene TRBV21-1; TRBD1 reflects the table's D call only, with no check against the DNA. TRBV21-1 is a pseudogene. The CDR3 sequence is 15 residues long. Written as DNA, the CDR3 is TGTGCCAGCAGCACCAAATACGACAAGAACACTGAAGCTTTCTTT. Encoded protein: CASSTKYDKNTEAFF.

This clone was counted a single time. J is TRBJ1-1 and V is TRBV7-3; TRBD1 aligns across 8 bases. The V gene end was trimmed by 1 base and the J gene end by 6 bases; junction bases not matched to a gene: 34. CDR3 length equals 24 residues. Germline V gene lookup returns CDR1 SGHTA and CDR2 FQGTGA. The DNA for the CDR3 is TGTGCCAGCAGCTTAAGTAGATACCGGGACAGGTTTTTTTTTAGGAGTAGGTGGGTCCCTGAAGCTTTCTTT. Its protein product is CASSLSRYRDRFFFRSRWVPEAFF.

V gene TRBV7-2 combines with J gene TRBJ1-6; D is undetermined. This CDR3 comprises 16 residues. Germline CDR1 and CDR2: SGHTA and FQGNSA. The V end was cut by 5 bases, the J end by 0 bases, with 11 bases between. CDR3 nucleotides: TGTGCCAGCAGCGTCGACACATTCTCCTATAATTCACCCCTCCACTTT. Translating gives CASSVDTFSYNSPLHF. Drawing the rest from reference TRBV7-2 and TRBJ1-6, the complete variable domain is GAGVSQSPSNKVTEKGKDVELRCDPISGHTALYWYRQSLGQGLEFLIYFQGNSAPDKSGLPSDRFSAERTGGSVSTLTIQRTQQEDSAVYLCASSVDTFSYNSPLHFGNGTRLTVT.

V gene TRBV30 combines with J gene TRBJ1-1; D is perhaps TRBD1 (6 bases). The CDR3 runs to 13 residues. Trimming stripped 1 base from V and 2 bases from J, with 8 bases between. Germline V gene sequence: CDR1 GTSNPN, CDR2 SVGIG (reference sequence). DNA for the CDR3: TGTGCCTGGAGTGGGGGGCGCAACACTGAAGCTTTCTTT. Amino acids: CAWSGGRNTEAFF.

The chain carries TRBV5-1 and TRBJ2-3; 10 nucleotides align to TRBD2. Looked up from germline, CDR1 is SGHRS and CDR2 is YFSETQ. The CDR3 is made up of 16 amino acids. Trimming cost V 1 base and J 1 base; bases outside gene matches: 3. The CDR3, as DNA: TGCGCCAGCAGCTTGATTCTAGCGGGGGGCACAGATACGCAGTATTTT. Translated, it gives CASSLILAGGTDTQYF.

The V gene is TRBV7-2, the J gene TRBJ1-5, with D possibly TRBD1 on 5 matching bases. Trimming stripped 4 bases from V and 1 base from J, with 8 bases between. Germline CDR1 SGHTA, CDR2 FQGNSA. CDR3 length equals 14 residues. The CDR3 is CASSSGGSNQPQHF. As DNA, the CDR3 is TGTGCCAGCAGCTCGGGGGGAAGCAATCAGCCCCAGCATTTT.

The chain carries TRBV13 and TRBJ1-2, with TRBD1 matching 9 bases. V was clipped by 5 bases and J by 4 bases; unmatched bases: 5. The germline V gene encodes CDR1 PRHDT and CDR2 FYEKMQ (reference sequence). The CDR3 spans 14 residues. In nucleotides, the CDR3 is TGTGCCAGCAGCATAACAGGGGGCGCCTATGGCTACACCTTC. Amino acid sequence: CASSITGGAYGYTF.